Following are 15 T cell receptor beta chains from one sample sequenced in a study of PD-1 blockade in classical Hodgkin lymphoma. Profiling relied on immunoSEQ multiplex PCR, and the TCRdb table lists in-frame clones only, not all of them. The table has 30,000 to 45,000 clones, about nine tenths seen once; the top ten hold around 9.7%. Every patient was affected by relapse after autologous stem cell transplantation, while exposure to brentuximab vedotin was not uniform. The sample consisted of peripheral blood mononuclear cells (PBMCs), taken at baseline. The receptors come from a human donor with classical Hodgkin lymphoma.

The gene calls are TRBV7-2 and TRBJ2-1; D not resolved. V was shortened by 1 base and J by 2 bases, with 3 bases between the two germline ends. Germline V gene sequence: CDR1 SGHTA, CDR2 FQGNSA. The CDR3 has 13 amino acids. This CDR3 is CASSLVAYNEQFF. The CDR3 DNA reads as TGTGCCAGCAGCTTAGTTGCCTACAATGAGCAGTTCTTC.

This sequence joins TRBV6-5 and TRBJ1-2, with D tentatively TRBD1 (5 bases). The germline V and J ends were trimmed by 6 bases and 2 bases, with 16 bases remaining between them. CDR3 length: 15 amino acids. Germline loops: CDR1 MNHEY, CDR2 SVGAGI. CDR3 nucleotides: TGTGCCAGCAGCTACAGCGGGGGGTCCAACTATGGCTACACCTTC. As protein: CASSYSGGSNYGYTF.

This clone was recorded a few times. V and J are TRBV5-1 and TRBJ1-1, with TRBD1 as a possible D gene (6 bases). Germline V gene lookup returns CDR1 SGHRS and CDR2 YFSETQ. The CDR3 length is 14 residues. The ends were cut back, 4 bases at V and 4 bases at J, with 14 bases in the middle. The CDR3 nucleotides read TGCGCCAGCAGCGCTCGACAGGTTGGCACTGAAGCTTTCTTT. Its translation: CASSARQVGTEAFF.

This clone has only one observation. V gene TRBV4-2 combines with J gene TRBJ1-1; D call uncertain. The CDR3 spans 14 residues. Deletions cut 2 bases from V and 5 bases from J, with 12 bases between. CDR1 is LGHNA, CDR2 YNFKEQ, per germline. The CDR3 loop reads CASSQWVIWTEAFF. As DNA, the CDR3 is TGTGCCAGCAGCCAATGGGTCATATGGACTGAAGCTTTCTTT.

V and J are TRBV18 and TRBJ2-3; tentative D call: TRBD2 (6 bases). From germline, CDR1 is KGHSH and CDR2 LQKENI. Trimming cost V 0 bases and J 10 bases, with 14 bases left between them. This CDR3 has 14 amino acids. The chain's CDR3 is CASSPPYFSGAQYF. Written as DNA, the CDR3 is TGTGCCAGCTCACCACCGTATTTTTCGGGAGCGCAGTATTTT.

The chain combines TRBV7-3 with TRBJ1-1; D remains ambiguous. CDR1 and CDR2 from the germline V gene are SGHTA and FQGTGA. Deletions cut 5 bases from V and 2 bases from J, with 18 bases between. The CDR3 has 16 amino acids. The CDR3 reads CASSPMGGWGNTEAFF. As DNA, the CDR3 is TGTGCCAGCAGCCCAATGGGAGGGTGGGGAAACACTGAAGCTTTCTTT.

The rearrangement joins TRBV6-6 to TRBJ2-5, with a tentative D call TRBD2 (5 bases). The germline V gene has CDR1 MNHNY and CDR2 SVGAGI (reference sequence). V lost 5 bases and J lost 1, with 8 bases in between. The CDR3 totals 13 residues. This chain's CDR3 is CASSTRGQETQYF. CDR3 DNA: TGTGCCAGCAGTACTCGGGGCCAAGAGACCCAGTACTTC.

The rearrangement links TRBV7-9 to TRBJ2-5; D possibly corresponds to TRBD1 (6 bases). This CDR3 is built from 12 residues. Germline lookup yields CDR1 SEHNR and CDR2 FQNEAQ (reference sequence). Trimming removed 4 bases at V and 10 bases at J, with 13 bases between. The CDR3 nucleotides are TGTGCCAGCAGCTCACTTCAGGGGTTCCAGTACTTC. Protein product: CASSSLQGFQYF.

The V and J genes are TRBV11-2 and TRBJ2-7; the match to TRBD2 covers 10 bases. Trimming at V came to 3 bases and at J to 4 bases, leaving 6 bases not matched to a gene. This CDR3 is 15 amino acids long. In germline, CDR1 is SGHAT, CDR2 FQNNGV. The CDR3 loop reads CASSFSSGGVYEQYF. The CDR3 DNA sequence: TGTGCCAGCAGCTTCTCTAGCGGGGGAGTTTACGAGCAGTACTTC.

This clone appeared a single time. This chain links TRBV2 with TRBJ2-1, with TRBD1 matching over 7 bases. CDR3 length: 12 residues. Losses at the gene ends were 5 bases for V and 10 bases for J; bases not matched to a gene: 5. The germline V gene has CDR1 SNHLY and CDR2 FYNNEI. CDR3 sequence reads: CASSPNRGEQFF. The CDR3 DNA is TGTGCCAGCAGTCCGAACAGGGGAGAGCAGTTCTTC.

Here the CDR3 reads CASGLPGGGQPSNQPQHF. The CDR3 DNA follows: TGTGCTAGTGGTTTGCCAGGAGGGGGACAGCCGAGCAATCAGCCCCAGCATTTT. The chain combines TRBV12-5 with TRBJ1-5, with TRBD1 identical over 7 bases. Germline V gene data show CDR1 as LGHNT and CDR2 as FRNRAP. J lost 1 base, V lost 2 bases, and 11 bases had no gene match. CDR3 length: 18 amino acids. Full variable domain (outside the CDR3, taken from reference TRBV12-5 and TRBJ1-5): DARVTQTPRHKVTEMGQEVTMRCQPILGHNTVFWYRQTMMQGLELLAYFRNRAPLDDSGMPKDRFSAEMPDATLATLKIQPSEPRDSAVYFCASGLPGGGQPSNQPQHFGDGTRLSIL.

V is TRBV7-9 and J is TRBJ2-3, with 7 nucleotides matching TRBD2. CDR1 SEHNR and CDR2 FQNEAQ come from the germline V gene (reference sequence). This CDR3 region has 13 residues. The V gene end was trimmed by 6 bases and the J gene end by 5 bases; junction bases not matched to a gene: 5. The CDR3 DNA follows: TGTGCCAGCAGGCCCGGACTAGGAGATACGCAGTATTTT. Amino acids: CASRPGLGDTQYF.

The rearrangement uses TRBV5-1 and TRBJ2-1; D perhaps matches TRBD2 (5 bases). The CDR3 runs 13 residues. Trimming took off 5 bases at V and 8 bases at J, with 14 bases between the two ends. CDR1 is SGHRS and CDR2 is YFSETQ in the germline V gene. The DNA for the CDR3 is TGCGCCAGCAGGCGTGAGAGGGTCCATGAGCAGTTCTTC. Translation: CASRRERVHEQFF.

The CDR3 DNA is TGTGCCAGCAGTTACGGACTTGGGGGCACAGATACGCAGTATTTT. Protein sequence: CASSYGLGGTDTQYF. J is TRBJ2-3 and V is TRBV6-5, with a weak D call TRBD2 (5 bases). V lost 2 bases, J lost 1 base, and 10 bases lay in between. Germline CDR1 and CDR2: MNHEY and SVGAGI. The CDR3 has 15 residues.

The rearrangement links TRBV11-2 to TRBJ2-7, with D maybe TRBD1 (6 bases). The CDR3 loop spans 13 amino acids. Trimming stripped 5 bases from V and 6 bases from J, with 14 bases between. Germline V lookup: CDR1 SGHAT, CDR2 FQNNGV. Here the CDR3 DNA reads TGTGCCAGCAGCACCTGGACAGCCGGCGAGCAGTACTTC. Amino acid sequence: CASSTWTAGEQYF.